The 30 T cell receptor beta chains below come from one sample, sequenced in a study of T-cell reconstitution after alpha-beta-depleted transplantation in children (dated by TCRdb to about 2016). In the paper's terms, the treatment or condition label means: allogeneic hematopoietic cell transplantation with graft depleted of TCRalphabeta T cells and CD19 B cells. The library was prepared using PCR. The sample was run on an Illumina HiSeq 2500. To normalize quantification of the TCRbeta repertoire, the TCR libraries were built with molecular barcoding that relied on unique molecular identifiers. The public sequencing data were trimmed at Q25 with fastp and processed into clonotypes with MiXCR by TCRdb, which kept only in-frame beta chains. Rows with one shared CDR3 protein collapse into an entry with the most common genes and DNA. In this sample the table shows roughly 150,000 distinct CDR3 sequences, around 10% of which occur a single time. The ten largest make up roughly 13% of the sample.

This specimen was PBMCs, taken before TCRalphabeta/CD19-depleted stem cell transplant. These receptors were taken from a boy younger than 10 with acute myeloid leukemia, due to receive a stem cell transplant.

This clonotype was seen repeatedly, ten times or more. The rearrangement links TRBV20-1 to TRBJ1-6, with 9 nucleotides matching TRBD1. V gave up 0 bases and J gave up 6 bases; unmatched junction bases: 3. CDR1 is DFQATT and CDR2 is SNEGSKA in the germline V gene (reference sequence). The CDR3 loop spans 15 amino acids. The chain's CDR3 is CSARDRQGGNSPLHF. The CDR3 DNA is TGCAGTGCTAGAGACCGACAGGGGGGTAATTCACCCCTCCACTTT.

Ten or more counts support this clonotype. The chain combines TRBV28 with TRBJ2-1; a possible D gene is TRBD2 (5 bases). This CDR3 is 14 amino acids long. V gave up 5 bases and J gave up 8 bases, with 16 bases separating them. Germline-derived CDR1 and CDR2 are MDHEN and SYDVKM. The CDR3 DNA sequence: TGTGCCAGCAGTAGCGGCAGGTACGGCGATGAGCAGTTCTTC. It is translated as CASSSGRYGDEQFF.

This clonotype was seen ten or more times. The V call is TRBV5-1, the J call TRBJ2-4; D perhaps matches TRBD1 (6 bases). Germline assignment: CDR1 SGHRS and CDR2 YFSETQ. The CDR3 contains 18 residues. V lost 1 base and J lost 2, with 19 bases in between. CDR3 nucleotide sequence: TGCGCCAGCAGCTTGTTAGTCGGGCAGGGGAAGTCCAAAAACATTCAGTACTTC. It is translated as CASSLLVGQGKSKNIQYF.

This clonotype was seen repeatedly, ten times or more. This chain connects TRBV10-3 to TRBJ2-7, with D hard to call. CDR1 is ENHRY and CDR2 is SYGVKD in the germline V gene. The CDR3 runs to 12 residues. Trimming removed 3 bases at V and 0 bases at J, with 3 bases between. Here the CDR3 reads CAISELSYEQYF. DNA of the CDR3: TGTGCCATCAGTGAACTCTCCTACGAGCAGTACTTC.

This clonotype was counted at least ten times. The V call is TRBV6-4, the J call TRBJ2-1; 11 bases align to TRBD2. Germline V lookup: CDR1 MRHNA, CDR2 SNTAGT. CDR3 length equals 15 residues. J was trimmed by 10 bases and V by 0 bases; bases with no gene match: 5. CDR3 in DNA: TGTGCCAGCAGTGACTCCGGTCTAGCGGGGGGAGAGCAGTTCTTC. Protein: CASSDSGLAGGEQFF.

This clonotype was seen repeatedly, ten times or more. This chain joins TRBV11-2 and TRBJ2-7; 11 nucleotides align to TRBD2. V gave up 2 bases and J gave up 1 base; unmatched junction bases: 13. Germline V gene data show CDR1 as SGHAT and CDR2 as FQNNGV. CDR3 length equals 19 residues. This chain's CDR3 is CASSLRGLAGGGGSYEQYF. CDR3 coding DNA: TGTGCCAGCAGCTTACGTGGGCTAGCGGGAGGAGGAGGTTCCTACGAGCAGTACTTC.

In this sample, this clonotype turned up many times. The chain carries TRBV13 and TRBJ2-7, with D perhaps TRBD2 (6 bases). Germline V lookup: CDR1 PRHDT, CDR2 FYEKMQ (reference sequence). CDR3 length: 15 amino acids. Trimming took 0 bases from V and 4 from J, leaving 13 bases between them. The CDR3 bases are TGTGCCAGCAGCTTAGGTCTACATGCGGGATACGAGCAGTACTTC. Translation gives CASSLGLHAGYEQYF.

This clonotype was picked up many times. The rearrangement joins TRBV28 to TRBJ1-1; TRBD1 matches 7 bases. The germline gives CDR1 MDHEN, CDR2 SYDVKM. V dropped 8 bases and J dropped 4; count of bases not matched to a gene: 10. The CDR3 loop spans 14 amino acids. The CDR3 reads CASGNQGGSTEAFF. CDR3 DNA: TGTGCCAGCGGAAACCAGGGGGGTAGCACTGAAGCTTTCTTT.

This clonotype was seen at least ten times. The chain recombines TRBV6-1 with TRBJ1-1; D perhaps matches TRBD1 (6 bases). Germline V CDR1 and CDR2: MNHNS, SASEGT. V was pared by 6 bases and J by 4 bases, with 12 bases between. CDR3 size: 13 residues. CDR3 DNA: TGTGCCAGCAGGGTACAGGGTACCACTGAAGCTTTCTTT. Its protein is CASRVQGTTEAFF.

This clonotype came up many times. The genes are TRBV12-3 or TRBV12-4 and TRBJ2-6, with D perhaps TRBD1 (5 bases). This CDR3 has 15 amino acids. Trimming shortened V by 4 bases and J by 0 bases, and 7 bases separated the two germline ends. The DNA for the CDR3 is TGTGCCAGCAGTTCAGGGCCCTCTGGGGCCAACGTCCTGACTTTC. As protein: CASSSGPSGANVLTF.

This clonotype has ten or more counts. This chain uses TRBV5-5 with TRBJ2-1; D unresolved. Looked up from germline, CDR1 is SGHKS and CDR2 is YYEKEE (reference sequence). V was clipped by 2 bases and J by 5 bases, with 5 bases between them. This CDR3 is built from 12 residues. The CDR3 nucleotides read TGTGCCAGCAGCTTCGTTAACAATGAGCAGTTCTTC. It specifies CASSFVNNEQFF.

This clonotype has at least ten counts. J is TRBJ2-1 and V is TRBV28; TRBD2 matches at 8 bases. The germline gives CDR1 MDHEN, CDR2 SYDVKM. This CDR3 is 14 amino acids long. Losses at the gene ends were 7 bases for V and 8 bases for J; bases not matched to a gene: 10. The CDR3 spells CASKAGVRYDEQFF. CDR3 in DNA: TGTGCCAGCAAAGCGGGAGTAAGGTACGATGAGCAGTTCTTC. The variable domain in full, with the rest retrieved from reference TRBV28 and TRBJ2-1, is DVKVTQSSRYLVKRTGEKVFLECVQDMDHENMFWYRQDPGLGLRLIYFSYDVKMKEKGDIPEGYSVSREKKERFSLILESASTNQTSMYLCASKAGVRYDEQFFGPGTRLTVL.

This clonotype has a count of ten or more. The genes are TRBV3-1 and TRBJ1-3; 10 bases agree with TRBD1. The CDR3 consists of 17 residues. V was pared by 0 bases and J by 0 bases, with 2 bases of the junction left unmatched. Germline V gene data show CDR1 as LGHDT and CDR2 as YNNKEL (reference sequence). The CDR3 sequence is CASSQDGTGDSGNTIYF. As DNA, the CDR3 is TGTGCCAGCAGCCAAGATGGGACAGGGGACTCTGGAAACACCATATATTTT.

In this sample, this clonotype turned up a few times. The J gene is TRBJ2-2, the V gene TRBV12-3 or TRBV12-4; 11 nucleotides match TRBD2. J gave up 4 bases and V 8 bases, and 18 bases lay outside the gene matches. This CDR3 is 19 amino acids long. In DNA, the CDR3 is TGTGCCAGCTGTTCCTCCTGGAGAACTAGCGGGAGAGGCACCGGGGAGCTGTTTTTT. Its translation: CASCSSWRTSGRGTGELFF.

The V call is TRBV6-1, the J call TRBJ2-1; 11 nucleotides agree with TRBD1. V lost 7 bases and J lost 8; bases outside the gene matches: 13. Germline loops: CDR1 MNHNS, CDR2 SASEGT. The CDR3 has 16 amino acids. The CDR3 here is CASNPSTPDRGHEQFF. The CDR3 coding sequence is TGTGCCAGCAACCCTTCTACCCCGGACAGGGGGCATGAGCAGTTCTTC.

This clonotype has a count of ten or more. This sequence joins TRBV21-1 and TRBJ2-5; TRBD2, the table's D call, lacks a check against the DNA. TRBV21-1 is tagged as a pseudogene. CDR3 length: 19 amino acids. Here the CDR3 DNA reads TGTGCCAGCAGCAGGAGGGGGACTAGCGGGACTAAGTACCAAGAGACCCAGTACTTC. Residues: CASSRRGTSGTKYQETQYF.

This clonotype was recorded many times. This rearrangement joins TRBV7-2 to TRBJ2-1; TRBD1 agrees at 7 bases. Germline-derived CDR1 and CDR2 are SGHTA and FQGNSA. The length of the CDR3 is 16 residues. V shed 5 bases, J shed 1 base, and the junction held 8 bases outside the gene matches. The CDR3 loop is CASSPTLQGSYNEQFF. CDR3 coding DNA: TGTGCCAGCAGCCCCACGTTACAGGGGTCCTACAATGAGCAGTTCTTC.

This clonotype was recorded many times. The chain has TRBV29-1 and TRBJ2-7; D may be TRBD1 (6 bases). Germline V gene sequence: CDR1 SQVTM, CDR2 ANQGSEA. The CDR3 runs 11 residues. The CDR3 reads CSSVRGTEQYF. The CDR3 nucleotides are TGCAGTTCTGTGAGGGGGACCGAGCAGTACTTC.

The table lists this clonotype with many counts. The chain uses TRBV3-1 and TRBJ1-1; no firm D call. The CDR3 contains 13 residues. V lost 4 bases and J lost 0, with 6 bases in between. The germline CDR1 and CDR2 sequences are LGHDT and YNNKEL (reference sequence). In DNA form, the CDR3 reads TGTGCCAGCAGCCGAAAGATGAACACTGAAGCTTTCTTT. Encoded protein: CASSRKMNTEAFF.

This clonotype was observed many times. The chain has TRBV4-1 and TRBJ2-1; no clear D. CDR3 length equals 15 residues. Germline assignment: CDR1 MGHRA and CDR2 YSYEKL. Trimming shortened V by 4 bases and J by 6 bases, and 16 bases separated the two germline ends. The CDR3 DNA reads TGCGCCAGCAGCCGTGGCCTAAATGTGGGCAATGAGCAGTTCTTC. As protein: CASSRGLNVGNEQFF.

This clonotype has ten or more counts. V and J are TRBV15 and TRBJ1-1, with D possibly matching TRBD1 (5 bases). V lost 4 bases and J lost 5, with 14 bases in between. From germline, CDR1 is LNHNV and CDR2 YYDKDF (reference sequence). This CDR3 has 14 amino acids. CDR3 residues: CATSNPGLSTEAFF. For the CDR3, the DNA is TGTGCCACCAGCAACCCAGGGTTGTCTACTGAAGCTTTCTTT.

This clonotype was counted ten times or more. The chain uses TRBV20-1 and TRBJ1-5; tentatively, D is TRBD1 (6 bases). The CDR3 is 16 residues long. Trimming stripped 6 bases from V and 1 base from J, with 19 bases between. Germline V gives CDR1 DFQATT, CDR2 SNEGSKA (reference sequence). CDR3 loop: CSAAIGGGVSNQPQHF. CDR3 sequence (DNA): TGCAGTGCCGCGATTGGGGGGGGCGTAAGCAATCAGCCCCAGCATTTT.

For this clonotype: Given a much more abundant clone one base away, this may be a read error. Since the CDR3 does not end with the conserved phenylalanine or tryptophan, this likely comes from a read error. This sequence joins TRBV12-3 or TRBV12-4 and TRBJ2-2, with 11 bases that match TRBD2. The V and J ends lost 3 bases and 6 bases, in that order; junction bases with no gene match: 3. The CDR3 is made up of 15 amino acids. CDR3 amino acids: CASSFVLAGAGELFS. CDR3 bases: TGTGCCAGCAGTTTTGTACTAGCGGGAGCCGGGGAGCTGTTTTCT.

This clonotype was observed many times. The chain links TRBV6-2 or TRBV6-3 to TRBJ1-1, with D uncertain. V was pared by 7 bases and J by 8 bases, with 14 bases between. In germline, CDR1 is MNHEY, CDR2 SVGEGT. The CDR3 has 12 residues. CDR3 amino acids: CASTQDRGEAFF. CDR3 in DNA: TGTGCCAGCACTCAGGACCGCGGGGAAGCTTTCTTT.

This clonotype was counted ten times or more. V gene TRBV12-3 or TRBV12-4 combines with J gene TRBJ1-2; tentatively, D is TRBD1 (6 bases). The germline V and J ends were trimmed by 5 bases and 3 bases, with 10 bases remaining between them. The CDR3 has 13 residues. CDR3 in DNA: TGTGCCAGCAGTCCACAGGGTTACTATGGCTACACCTTC. This codes for CASSPQGYYGYTF.

To note about this clonotype: It may be a read error: a sequence one base away is much more abundant. This sequence joins TRBV19 and TRBJ1-2; 7 nucleotides align to TRBD1. This CDR3 has 14 amino acids. J was trimmed by 7 bases and V by 6 bases; bases with no gene match: 11. CDR1 and CDR2 (germline): LNHDA, SQIVND (reference sequence). The CDR3 sequence is CASRATGSTCGYTF. The DNA of the CDR3 is TGTGCCAGTAGGGCGACAGGGTCCACCTGTGGCTACACCTTC.

This clonotype has at least ten counts. V gene TRBV28 combines with J gene TRBJ2-7, with D perhaps TRBD2 (5 bases). The V gene lost 5 bases and the J gene lost 4 bases, with 15 bases spanning the gap. The CDR3 totals 14 residues. Germline V lookup: CDR1 MDHEN, CDR2 SYDVKM. The CDR3 DNA reads as TGTGCCAGCAGTGCCCAACTAGAAAGATACGAGCAGTACTTC. Protein product: CASSAQLERYEQYF.

This clonotype was counted many times. The rearrangement links TRBV20-1 to TRBJ1-2; maybe TRBD1 (5 bases). CDR3 length: 15 amino acids. CDR1 is DFQATT, CDR2 SNEGSKA, per germline (reference sequence). V was trimmed by 5 bases and J by 0 bases, leaving 16 bases between them. As DNA, the CDR3 is TGCAGTGCTGCCGGTGACAGTAAAGCTAACTATGGCTACACCTTC. Translating gives CSAAGDSKANYGYTF.

This clonotype has a count of ten or more. V and J are TRBV4-1 and TRBJ2-1, with a possible D match to TRBD1 (6 bases). Germline V gene lookup returns CDR1 MGHRA and CDR2 YSYEKL. The CDR3 is made up of 17 amino acids. Trimming left V 0 bases short and J 4 bases short, with 16 bases between. CDR3 in DNA: TGCGCCAGCAGCCAAGACCGGGACACCTTAGGATACAATGAGCAGTTCTTC. Protein sequence: CASSQDRDTLGYNEQFF.

This clonotype showed up many times. V and J are TRBV2 and TRBJ2-2; D unclear. Per the germline V gene, CDR1 is SNHLY and CDR2 is FYNNEI. The CDR3 runs to 10 residues. V lost 5 bases to trimming and J lost 6 bases, with 1 base between them. CDR3 coding DNA: TGTGCCAGCAGTTCCGGGGAGCTGTTTTTT. Amino acid sequence: CASSSGELFF.